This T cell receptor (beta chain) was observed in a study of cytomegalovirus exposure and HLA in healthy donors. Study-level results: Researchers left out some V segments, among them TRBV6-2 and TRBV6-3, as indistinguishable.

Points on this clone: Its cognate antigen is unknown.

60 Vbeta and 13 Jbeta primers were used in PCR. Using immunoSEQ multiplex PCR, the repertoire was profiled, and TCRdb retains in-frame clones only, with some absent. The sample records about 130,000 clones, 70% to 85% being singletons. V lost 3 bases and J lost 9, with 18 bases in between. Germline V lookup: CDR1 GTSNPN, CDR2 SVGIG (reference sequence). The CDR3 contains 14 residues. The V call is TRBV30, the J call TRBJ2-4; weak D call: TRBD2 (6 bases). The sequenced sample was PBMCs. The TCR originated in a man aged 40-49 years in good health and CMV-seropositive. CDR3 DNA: TGTGCCTGGAGCTGGCGGGACGGCAGAACCATTCAGTACTTC. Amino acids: CAWSWRDGRTIQYF.